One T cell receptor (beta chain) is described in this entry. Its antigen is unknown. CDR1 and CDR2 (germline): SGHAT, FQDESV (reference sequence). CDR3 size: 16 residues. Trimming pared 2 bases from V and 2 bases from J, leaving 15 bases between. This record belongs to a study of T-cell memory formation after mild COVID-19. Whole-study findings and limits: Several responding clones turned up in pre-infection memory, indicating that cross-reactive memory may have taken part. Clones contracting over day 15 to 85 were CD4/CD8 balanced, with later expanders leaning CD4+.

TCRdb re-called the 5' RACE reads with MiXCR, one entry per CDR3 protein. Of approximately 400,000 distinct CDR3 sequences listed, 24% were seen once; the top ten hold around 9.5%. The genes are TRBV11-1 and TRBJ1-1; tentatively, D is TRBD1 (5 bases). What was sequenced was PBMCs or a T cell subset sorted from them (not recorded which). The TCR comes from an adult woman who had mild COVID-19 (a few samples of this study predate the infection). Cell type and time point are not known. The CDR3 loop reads CASSLSPGHVNTEAFF. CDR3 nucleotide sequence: TGTGCCAGCAGCTTATCCCCCGGACACGTTAACACTGAAGCTTTCTTT.